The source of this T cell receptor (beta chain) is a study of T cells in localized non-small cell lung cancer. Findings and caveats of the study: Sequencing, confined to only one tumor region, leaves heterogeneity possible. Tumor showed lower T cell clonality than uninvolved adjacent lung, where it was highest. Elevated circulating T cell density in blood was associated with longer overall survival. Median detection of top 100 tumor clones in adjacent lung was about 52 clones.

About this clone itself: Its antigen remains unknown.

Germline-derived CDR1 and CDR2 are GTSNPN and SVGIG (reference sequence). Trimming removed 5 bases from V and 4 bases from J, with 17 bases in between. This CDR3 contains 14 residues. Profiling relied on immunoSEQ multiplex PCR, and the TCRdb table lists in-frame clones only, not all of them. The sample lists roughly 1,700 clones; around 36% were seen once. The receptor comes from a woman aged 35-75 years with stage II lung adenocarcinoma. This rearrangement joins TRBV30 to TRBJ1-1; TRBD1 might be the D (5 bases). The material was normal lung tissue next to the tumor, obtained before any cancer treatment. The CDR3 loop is CAWEGRGVGTEAFF. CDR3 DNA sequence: TGTGCCTGGGAGGGACGGGGGGTCGGCACTGAAGCTTTCTTT. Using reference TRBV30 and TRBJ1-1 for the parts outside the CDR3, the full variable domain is SQTIHQWPATLVQPVGSPLSLECTVEGTSNPNLYWYRQAAGRGLQLLFYSVGIGQISSEVPQNLSASRPQDRQFILSSKKLLLSDSGFYLCAWEGRGVGTEAFFGQGTRLTVV.